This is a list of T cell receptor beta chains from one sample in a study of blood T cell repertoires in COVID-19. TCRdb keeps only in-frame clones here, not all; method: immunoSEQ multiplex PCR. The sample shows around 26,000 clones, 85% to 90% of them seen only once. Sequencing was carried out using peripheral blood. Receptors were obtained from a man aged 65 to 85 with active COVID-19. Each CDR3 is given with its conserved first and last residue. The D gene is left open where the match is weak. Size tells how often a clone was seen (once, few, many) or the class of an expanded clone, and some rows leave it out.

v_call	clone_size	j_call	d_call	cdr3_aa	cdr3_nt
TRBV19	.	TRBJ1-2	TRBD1	CATGQGVYGYTF	TGTGCCACCGGACAGGGCGTCTATGGCTACACCTTC
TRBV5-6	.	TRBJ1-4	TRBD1	CASSWGTGANEKLFF	TGTGCCAGCAGCTGGGGGACAGGGGCTAATGAAAAACTGTTTTTT
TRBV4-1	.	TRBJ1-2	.	CASSQDAGRVYGYTF	TGCGCCAGCAGCCAAGATGCAGGGAGGGTTTATGGCTACACCTTC
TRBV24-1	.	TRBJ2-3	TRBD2	CATSGTSGGARDTQYF	TGTGCCACCAGTGGGACTAGCGGGGGGGCCCGGGATACGCAGTATTTT
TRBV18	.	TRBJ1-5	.	CASSPPGTSQPQHF	TGTGCCAGCTCACCACCAGGGACTTCTCAGCCCCAGCATTTT
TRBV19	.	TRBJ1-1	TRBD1	CAKGGQGNTEAFF	TGTGCCAAAGGGGGACAGGGGAACACTGAAGCTTTCTTT
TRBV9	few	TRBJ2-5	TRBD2	CASSVSPGTSGQETQYF	TGTGCCAGCAGCGTATCCCCGGGGACTAGCGGGCAGGAGACCCAGTACTTC
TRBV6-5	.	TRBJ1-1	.	CASYYAENTEAFF	TGTGCCAGCTACTATGCAGAGAACACTGAAGCTTTCTTT
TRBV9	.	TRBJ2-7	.	CASSDTGDEQYF	TGTGCCAGCAGCGACACCGGGGACGAGCAGTACTTC
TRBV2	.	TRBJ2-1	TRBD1	CASSENPRDRGWNEQFF	TGTGCCAGCAGTGAAAACCCGCGGGACAGGGGTTGGAATGAGCAGTTCTTC
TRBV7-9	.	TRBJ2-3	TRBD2	CASSLHSGGDTDTQYF	TGTGCCAGCAGCTTACATAGCGGGGGTGACACAGATACGCAGTATTTT
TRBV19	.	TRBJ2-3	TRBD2	CASSIRTSGASTDTQYF	TGTGCCAGTAGTATCAGGACTAGCGGGGCTAGCACAGATACGCAGTATTTT
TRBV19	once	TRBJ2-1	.	CASSSSDLPGSEQFF	TGTGCCAGTAGTTCCTCGGACCTACCGGGATCCGAGCAGTTCTTC
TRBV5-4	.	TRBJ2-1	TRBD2	CASSPRGASGGSYNEQFF	TGTGCCAGCAGCCCTCGGGGGGCTAGCGGGGGGTCCTACAATGAGCAGTTCTTC
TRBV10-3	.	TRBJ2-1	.	CATLTTDEQFF	TGTGCCACCCTAACCACAGATGAGCAGTTCTTC
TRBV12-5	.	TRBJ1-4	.	CASGFQASEKLFF	TGTGCTAGTGGTTTTCAAGCAAGTGAAAAACTGTTTTTT
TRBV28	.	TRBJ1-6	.	CASTLPPADNSPLHF	TGTGCCAGCACCCTTCCCCCGGCGGATAATTCACCCCTCCACTTT
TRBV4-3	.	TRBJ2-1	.	CASSQTGVRQVLHEQFF	TGCGCCAGCAGCCAGACCGGGGTGAGACAGGTTCTCCATGAGCAGTTCTTC
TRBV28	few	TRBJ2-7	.	CASTSPGRYEQYF	TGTGCCAGCACCTCCCCTGGCCGTTACGAGCAGTACTTC
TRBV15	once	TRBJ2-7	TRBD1	CATGTGGRYEQYF	TGTGCCACCGGTACAGGGGGCCGCTACGAGCAGTACTTC
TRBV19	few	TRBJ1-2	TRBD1	CASSTGQGYDYGYTF	TGTGCCAGTAGTACCGGACAGGGGTACGACTATGGCTACACCTTC
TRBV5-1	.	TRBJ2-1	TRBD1	CASSLGQGYNEQFF	TGCGCCAGCAGCTTGGGACAGGGGTACAATGAGCAGTTCTTC
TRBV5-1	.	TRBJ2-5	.	CASSGALGRGETQYF	TGCGCCAGCAGCGGCGCCCTAGGGCGGGGAGAGACCCAGTACTTC
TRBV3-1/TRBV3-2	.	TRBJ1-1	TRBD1	CASSQDARGRTEAFF	TGTGCCAGCAGCCAAGATGCGAGGGGGCGAACTGAAGCTTTCTTT
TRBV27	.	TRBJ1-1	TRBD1	CASSRVQGEDTEAFF	TGTGCCAGCAGTCGGGTACAGGGGGAAGACACTGAAGCTTTCTTT
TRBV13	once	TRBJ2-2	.	CASSLGQGTGELFF	TGTGCCAGCAGCTTAGGGCAGGGGACCGGGGAGCTGTTTTTT
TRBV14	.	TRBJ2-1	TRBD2	CASSQRSSGTSGGAFGEQFF	TGTGCCAGCAGCCAGAGATCCTCCGGGACTAGCGGGGGGGCTTTTGGTGAGCAGTTCTTC
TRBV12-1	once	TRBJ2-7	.	CASTLRGAANSYEQYF	TGTGCCAGCACCCTCCGCGGGGCAGCCAATTCCTACGAGCAGTACTTC
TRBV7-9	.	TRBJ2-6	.	CASSIAGTGANVLTF	TGTGCCAGCAGCATTGCGGGAACCGGGGCCAACGTCCTGACTTTC
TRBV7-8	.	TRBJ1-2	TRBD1	CASSRPGQGFGTF	TGTGCCAGCTCTCGCCCGGGACAGGGATTTGGGACCTTC